These 18 T cell receptor beta chains came from one sample sequenced in a study of identical twins. TCRdb recomputed calls from the 5' RACE reads with MiXCR, one row per CDR3 protein. The data show 450,000 or so distinct CDR3 sequences, about 18% seen once. The source material was naive T cells sorted from blood. The receptor source for this set is a man in his fifties or sixties in good health.

The rearrangement links TRBV5-1 to TRBJ2-1, with D possibly matching TRBD1 (5 bases). Germline lookup yields CDR1 SGHRS and CDR2 YFSETQ. Trimming took off 4 bases at V and 10 bases at J, with 18 bases between the two ends. The CDR3 is 14 amino acids. The CDR3, as DNA: TGCGCCAGCAGCCCCACAGGAACACTTTGGGAGCAGTTCTTC. This sequence encodes CASSPTGTLWEQFF.

V is TRBV7-2 and J is TRBJ1-1; 9 bases match TRBD1. CDR3 size: 15 residues. Per the germline V gene, CDR1 is SGHTA and CDR2 is FQGNSA. Trimming took 5 bases from V and 5 from J; bases not matched to a gene: 9. The DNA of the CDR3 is TGTGCCAGCAGCCTCGAACAGGGGGCAGGAACTGAAGCTTTCTTT. This sequence encodes CASSLEQGAGTEAFF.

This clonotype was counted many times. The chain employs TRBV4-1 and TRBJ2-7; no definite D call. CDR3 size: 13 residues. Trimming stripped 1 base from V and 0 bases from J, with 4 bases between. The germline V gene has CDR1 MGHRA and CDR2 YSYEKL. The CDR3 DNA follows: TGCGCCAGCAGCCAAGGGGGCTCCTACGAGCAGTACTTC. Protein product: CASSQGGSYEQYF.

At least ten counts were recorded for this clonotype. The chain is built from TRBV29-1 and TRBJ2-7; 9 bases fit TRBD2. CDR3 length equals 13 residues. Germline V gene lookup returns CDR1 SQVTM and CDR2 ANQGSEA. V lost 6 bases and J lost 4; bases outside the gene matches: 7. CDR3 DNA: TGCAGCGTCCGCGGGAGGGCTCTTTACGAGCAGTACTTC. It yields the protein CSVRGRALYEQYF.

The J gene is TRBJ1-1, the V gene TRBV4-1, with D uncertain. The CDR3 has 15 residues. Per the germline V gene, CDR1 is MGHRA and CDR2 is YSYEKL. V lost 4 bases and J 4 bases, leaving 16 bases between the germline ends. The CDR3 DNA follows: TGCGCCAGCAGCCCGGCTCCACCGGGCAGCACTGAAGCTTTCTTT. The encoded protein is CASSPAPPGSTEAFF.

Only a few counts were recorded for this clonotype. The gene calls are TRBV5-1 and TRBJ2-2, with D hard to call. This CDR3 contains 13 residues. Trimming left V 5 bases short and J 7 bases short, with 12 bases between. Germline CDR1 is SGHRS and CDR2 is YFSETQ. CDR3 loop: CASSVDVSGELFF. The CDR3 region has the DNA TGCGCCAGCAGTGTGGACGTAAGCGGGGAGCTGTTTTTT.

This clonotype has a handful of counts. J is TRBJ2-2 and V is TRBV12-3 or TRBV12-4; TRBD1 matches at 9 bases. V shed 5 bases, J shed 3 bases, and the junction held 4 bases outside the gene matches. There are 15 residues in the CDR3. CDR3 in amino acids: CASSRDRAYTGELFF. CDR3 in DNA: TGTGCCAGCAGTCGGGACAGGGCTTACACCGGGGAGCTGTTTTTT.

A few counts support this clonotype. V and J are TRBV20-1 and TRBJ2-1; 10 nucleotides line up with TRBD2. J gave up 5 bases and V 2 bases, and 9 bases lay outside the gene matches. There are 16 residues in the CDR3. Germline V gene data show CDR1 as DFQATT and CDR2 as SNEGSKA (reference sequence). The CDR3, as DNA: TGCAGTGCTAGAAGGCTAGCGGGAGCCGATCACAATGAGCAGTTCTTC. Amino acids: CSARRLAGADHNEQFF.

J is TRBJ2-3 and V is TRBV20-1; D tentatively reads TRBD1 or TRBD2 (5 bases each). The germline gives CDR1 DFQATT, CDR2 SNEGSKA (reference sequence). V lost 0 bases and J lost 2, with 12 bases in between. The CDR3 is 15 residues long. As DNA, the CDR3 is TGCAGTGCTAGAGATCGGGACCGATACACAGATACGCAGTATTTT. Translation: CSARDRDRYTDTQYF.

This clonotype has only a few counts. CDR3 amino acids: CASSVSGGPDEQFF. The CDR3 DNA reads TGTGCCAGCAGCGTATCCGGGGGCCCAGATGAGCAGTTCTTC. The V and J genes are TRBV9 and TRBJ2-1, with D tentatively TRBD1 or TRBD2 (6 bases each). CDR3 size: 14 residues. The V end lost 1 base, the J end lost 8 bases, and 13 bases lay between the germline ends. Germline assignment: CDR1 SGDLS and CDR2 YYNGEE. The variable domain in full, with the rest retrieved from reference TRBV9 and TRBJ2-1, is DSGVTQTPKHLITATGQRVTLRCSPRSGDLSVYWYQQSLDQGLQFLIQYYNGEERAKGNILERFSAQQFPDLHSELNLSSLELGDSALYFCASSVSGGPDEQFFGPGTRLTVL.

For the CDR3, the DNA is TGTGCCAGCAGTTACAGGACAGGGGAGACTGAAGCTTTCTTT. Translation: CASSYRTGETEAFF. The rearrangement joins TRBV6-5 to TRBJ1-1, with 9 bases identical to TRBD1. Trimming took 2 bases from V and 5 from J; bases not matched to a gene: 3. CDR1 MNHEY and CDR2 SVGAGI come from the germline V gene. This CDR3 is built from 14 residues.

The chain recombines TRBV3-1 with TRBJ2-1; D possibly corresponds to TRBD2 (5 bases). V shed 0 bases and J shed 2 bases, with 8 bases lying between them. The germline gives CDR1 LGHDT, CDR2 YNNKEL (reference sequence). The CDR3 totals 15 residues. The CDR3: CASSQERGTYNEQFF. The CDR3 nucleotides are TGTGCCAGCAGCCAAGAACGGGGTACCTACAATGAGCAGTTCTTC.

A few counts support this clonotype. The chain couples TRBV28 to TRBJ1-6, with TRBD1 as a possible D gene (5 bases). From germline, CDR1 is MDHEN and CDR2 SYDVKM. This CDR3 has 14 amino acids. V was shortened by 2 bases and J by 7 bases, with 9 bases between the two germline ends. The CDR3 sequence is CASSLRDGNSPLHF. In nucleotides, the CDR3 is TGTGCCAGCAGTTTAAGGGACGGGAATTCACCCCTCCACTTT.

The chain couples TRBV20-1 to TRBJ1-1, with D uncertain. V was trimmed by 2 bases and J by 0 bases, leaving 10 bases between them. Germline CDR1 DFQATT, CDR2 SNEGSKA (reference sequence). The CDR3 spans 14 residues. In nucleotides, the CDR3 is TGCAGTGCTAGATATGGATCGATGAACACTGAAGCTTTCTTT. This codes for CSARYGSMNTEAFF.

The chain uses TRBV7-6 and TRBJ2-3; TRBD1 matches at 9 bases. The V and J ends lost 3 bases and 3 bases, in that order; junction bases with no gene match: 7. The germline V gene has CDR1 SGHVS and CDR2 FNYEAQ. The CDR3 spans 16 residues. In nucleotides, the CDR3 is TGTGCCAGCAGCTTCTCGACAGGGGGTTTGACAGATACGCAGTATTTT. Translating gives CASSFSTGGLTDTQYF.

This clonotype has just a few counts. This chain connects TRBV6-4 to TRBJ2-5; D remains ambiguous. Trimming pared 3 bases from V and 4 bases from J, leaving 6 bases between. The germline V gene has CDR1 MRHNA and CDR2 SNTAGT. CDR3 length: 12 residues. The CDR3 here is CASSEDRETQYF. The CDR3 DNA reads TGTGCCAGCAGTGAGGATAGAGAGACCCAGTACTTC.

In this sample, this clonotype turned up many times. V and J are TRBV7-9 and TRBJ2-2; 7 bases agree with TRBD2. The germline CDR1 and CDR2 sequences are SEHNR and FQNEAQ (reference sequence). The CDR3 has 14 residues. Trimming removed 3 bases from V and 3 bases from J; junction bases left unmatched: 1. The CDR3 DNA reads as TGTGCCAGCAGCTTGCGGGAGTACACCGGGGAGCTGTTTTTT. It translates to CASSLREYTGELFF.

CDR3 sequence reads: CSARVGRGYNQPQHF. CDR3 DNA: TGCAGTGCTAGAGTCGGCAGAGGGTACAATCAGCCCCAGCATTTT. The rearrangement uses TRBV20-1 and TRBJ1-5, with unresolved D. CDR3 length: 15 residues. The germline CDR1 and CDR2 sequences are DFQATT and SNEGSKA (reference sequence). Trimming took 1 base from V and 3 from J, leaving 13 bases between them.